This T cell receptor beta chain was recovered during a study of T cell responses to AZD1222 COVID-19 vaccine. Turning to this clone: The target antigen is unknown.

This CDR3 has 14 residues. CDR1 is SGDLS and CDR2 is YYNGEE in the germline V gene. V was cut by 0 bases and J by 2 bases, with 8 bases left in between. Generated by immunoSEQ multiplex PCR, the TCRdb table keeps only in-frame clones and is missing some. The sample yields about 110,000 clones, approximately 90% seen once. The study's findings and limits: Possibly, clonal diversity was underestimated; donors were largely white British and included more females. The number of AZD1222 recipients seropositive at baseline was only five to seven. Only after the peak T cell response were repertoires sampled.

The sample was peripheral blood, taken on day 0 of AZD1222 vaccination. The chain combines TRBV9 with TRBJ1-2, with a possible D match to TRBD1 (5 bases). The TCR comes from an adult in good health. The CDR3 bases are TGTGCCAGCAGCGTAGCCGGGGCGAACTATGGCTACACCTTC. Translation gives CASSVAGANYGYTF.